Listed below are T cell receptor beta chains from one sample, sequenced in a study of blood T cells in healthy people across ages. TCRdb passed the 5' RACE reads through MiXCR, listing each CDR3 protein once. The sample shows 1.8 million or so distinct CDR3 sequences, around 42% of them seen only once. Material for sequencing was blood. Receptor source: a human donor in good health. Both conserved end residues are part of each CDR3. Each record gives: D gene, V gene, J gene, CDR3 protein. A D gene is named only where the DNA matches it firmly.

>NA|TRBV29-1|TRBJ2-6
CSVEGDETGANVLTF
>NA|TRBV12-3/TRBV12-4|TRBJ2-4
CASPGPAIQYF
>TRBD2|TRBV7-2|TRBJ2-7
CASSLVGGGTGGSYEQYF
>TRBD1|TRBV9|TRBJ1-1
CAGSVAGGQGWPEAFF
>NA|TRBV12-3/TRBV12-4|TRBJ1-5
CANSLGAGQPQHF
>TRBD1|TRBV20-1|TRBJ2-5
CSARTGLETQYF
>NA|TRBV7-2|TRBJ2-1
CASNTAGVRNEQFF
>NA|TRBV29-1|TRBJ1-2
CSVEKRLIYGYTF
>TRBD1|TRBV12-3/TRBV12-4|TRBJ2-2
CAGSTWDRVTGELFF
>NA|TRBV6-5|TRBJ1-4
CASSYSIRASGKLFF
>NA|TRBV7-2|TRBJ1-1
CASSLAPRGDTEAFF
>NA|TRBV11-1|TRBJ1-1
CASSSWLTRAFF
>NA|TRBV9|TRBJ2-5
CASSVRPQETQYF
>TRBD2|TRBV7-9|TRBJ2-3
CASNDGGNTDTQYF
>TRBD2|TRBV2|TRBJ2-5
CASSWTSGGALETQYF
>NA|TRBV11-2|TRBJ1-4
CASSLSFRGGRSTNEKLFF
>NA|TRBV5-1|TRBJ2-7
CASTPGSRNSYEQYF
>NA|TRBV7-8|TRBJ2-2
CASSLEGVPRGGELFF